These 17 T cell receptor beta chains originate from one sample sequenced in a study of human T cells and chemical hapten exposure. Each CDR3 protein gets one entry after TCRdb re-called the RACE reads with MiXCR. The sample carries about 110,000 distinct CDR3 sequences, about 10% recorded once. The time point denotes: patch test 1, 2 weeks after DPC sensitization. As for treatment: therapeutic diphenylcyclopropenone sensitization with weekly scalp DPC. Sequences were derived from whole blood, sampled in connection with sensitization to the hapten diphenylcyclopropenone (DPC). The source is a woman between 40 and 50 years old with alopecia areata. Some clones in this sample may be carry-over from other donors' samples.

This clonotype was detected only a few times. The chain carries TRBV7-6 and TRBJ2-2, with unresolved D. Germline V CDR1 and CDR2: SGHVS, FNYEAQ. The V end lost 5 bases, the J end lost 4 bases, and 11 bases lay between the germline ends. The CDR3 consists of 14 residues. The CDR3 sequence is CASSKNTVTGELFF. CDR3 sequence (DNA): TGTGCCAGCAGCAAAAACACTGTCACCGGGGAGCTGTTTTTT.

This clonotype was observed a few times. The genes are TRBV20-1 and TRBJ2-4; D perhaps matches TRBD1 (5 bases). Deletions cut 5 bases from V and 6 bases from J, with 14 bases between. Germline V lookup: CDR1 DFQATT, CDR2 SNEGSKA (reference sequence). The CDR3 is 13 residues long. The CDR3 reads CSADQGQGNIQYF. In DNA, the CDR3 is TGCAGTGCTGACCAGGGCCAGGGAAACATTCAGTACTTC.

This clonotype showed up many times. The chain joins TRBV5-4 to TRBJ1-2; possibly TRBD1 for D (5 bases). The CDR3 has 13 amino acids. Trimming removed 4 bases from V and 2 bases from J, with 9 bases in between. Germline V CDR1 and CDR2: SGHNT, YYREEE (reference sequence). This CDR3 is CASSKDTNYGYTF. CDR3 nucleotides: TGTGCCAGCAGCAAGGACACCAACTATGGCTACACCTTC. The full variable domain, in which reference TRBV5-4 and TRBJ1-2 provide the parts outside the CDR3, is ETGVTQSPTHLIKTRGQQVTLRCSSQSGHNTVSWYQQALGQGPQFIFQYYREEENGRGNFPPRFSGLQFPNYSSELNVNALELDDSALYLCASSKDTNYGYTFGSGTRLTVV.

This clonotype turned up a few times. This chain connects TRBV6-2 or TRBV6-3 to TRBJ1-1; D unresolved. In germline, CDR1 is MNHEY, CDR2 SVGEGT. V was shortened by 2 bases and J by 3 bases, with 10 bases between the two germline ends. The CDR3 spans 14 residues. The CDR3 DNA reads as TGTGCCAGCAGTTACGGTGCAGTCTACACTGAAGCTTTCTTT. Translated: CASSYGAVYTEAFF.

This clonotype was detected ten times or more. The V gene is TRBV28, the J gene TRBJ1-1; 8 bases map to TRBD1. Unmatched junction bases numbered 12, after V lost 6 bases and J lost 0 bases. Germline V gene sequence: CDR1 MDHEN, CDR2 SYDVKM. The CDR3 is 17 amino acids. The CDR3 nucleotides are TGTGCCAGCAGCTCCCCCGGGACAGGCAACTTGAACACTGAAGCTTTCTTT. This encodes CASSSPGTGNLNTEAFF. Supplemented by reference TRBV28 and TRBJ1-1, the full variable domain reads DVKVTQSSRYLVKRTGEKVFLECVQDMDHENMFWYRQDPGLGLRLIYFSYDVKMKEKGDIPEGYSVSREKKERFSLILESASTNQTSMYLCASSSPGTGNLNTEAFFGQGTRLTVV.

This clonotype was observed a few times. CDR3 DNA: TGCGCCAGCAGCCTGGAAGGCTCACAGGGGGCGAACATTCAGTACTTC. This encodes CASSLEGSQGANIQYF. V gene TRBV4-1 combines with J gene TRBJ2-4, with 9 nucleotides matching TRBD1. This CDR3 has 16 amino acids. From germline, CDR1 is MGHRA and CDR2 YSYEKL. V shed 4 bases, J shed 7 bases, and the junction held 11 bases outside the gene matches.

This sequence joins TRBV6-5 and TRBJ1-5; 8 bases agree with TRBD1. With V trimmed by 0 bases and J by 2 bases, 0 bases remained unmatched. Germline CDR1 and CDR2: MNHEY and SVGAGI. The CDR3 consists of 15 residues. For the CDR3, the DNA is TGTGCCAGCAGTTACTCGACAGGGGGCAATCAGCCCCAGCATTTT. Translating it yields CASSYSTGGNQPQHF.

The genes are TRBV20-1 and TRBJ1-2, with 8 bases matching TRBD1. Germline V gene sequence: CDR1 DFQATT, CDR2 SNEGSKA (reference sequence). Losses at the gene ends were 6 bases for V and 4 bases for J; bases not matched to a gene: 10. The CDR3 sequence is 14 residues long. The CDR3 loop reads CSALAGGAGYGYTF. CDR3 coding DNA: TGCAGTGCGCTAGCAGGGGGCGCCGGCTATGGCTACACCTTC.

This sequence joins TRBV9 and TRBJ1-6, with a possible D match to TRBD1 (5 bases). Trimming shortened V by 3 bases and J by 15 bases, and 22 bases separated the two germline ends. Germline V lookup: CDR1 SGDLS, CDR2 YYNGEE. The CDR3 consists of 15 residues. CDR3 DNA sequence: TGTGCCAGCAGCGCTTGGCCGGACAAGCCCGAACGCCTCCACTTT. Protein sequence: CASSAWPDKPERLHF.

In this sample, this clonotype turned up many times. The V gene is TRBV28, the J gene TRBJ2-5; D uncertain. Germline V gives CDR1 MDHEN, CDR2 SYDVKM. Trimming pared 5 bases from V and 3 bases from J, leaving 7 bases between. CDR3 length equals 12 residues. CDR3 bases: TGTGCCAGCAGTACCTCTAAAGAGACCCAGTACTTC. As protein: CASSTSKETQYF.

This clonotype showed up many times. The gene calls are TRBV7-2 and TRBJ1-4, with D unresolved. This CDR3 comprises 15 residues. The V and J ends lost 1 base and 5 bases respectively, with 11 bases between them. CDR1 is SGHTA, CDR2 FQGNSA, per germline. The CDR3 coding sequence is TGTGCCAGCAGCTTAGTAGCAGAACAAAATGAAAAACTGTTTTTT. It specifies CASSLVAEQNEKLFF.

This clonotype showed up many times. The chain uses TRBV7-6 and TRBJ2-2; D remains unclear. V shed 0 bases and J shed 0 bases, with 11 bases lying between them. CDR1 SGHVS and CDR2 FNYEAQ come from the germline V gene. The CDR3 is 17 amino acids. The CDR3 DNA reads TGTGCCAGCAGCTTAGCGCTGAGTTGGGCGAACACCGGGGAGCTGTTTTTT. Its protein product is CASSLALSWANTGELFF. Complete variable domain (other parts from reference TRBV7-6 and TRBJ2-2): GAGVSQSPRYKVTKRGQDVALRCDPISGHVSLYWYRQALGQGPEFLTYFNYEAQQDKSGLPNDRFSAERPEGSISTLTIQRTEQRDSAMYRCASSLALSWANTGELFFGEGSRLTVL.

This clonotype was detected only a few times. This chain connects TRBV20-1 to TRBJ1-1; 9 bases align to TRBD1. The CDR3 covers 14 residues. Germline CDR1 DFQATT, CDR2 SNEGSKA (reference sequence). The V segment lost 0 bases and the J segment 7 bases; nucleotides outside the gene matches: 6. In nucleotides, the CDR3 is TGCAGTGCTAGAGATATACAGGGGGCCGATGAAGCTTTCTTT. This translates into CSARDIQGADEAFF.

This clonotype came up many times. The chain has TRBV12-3 or TRBV12-4 and TRBJ1-5; maybe TRBD1 (6 bases). CDR3 size: 14 residues. V was trimmed by 6 bases and J by 2 bases, leaving 11 bases between them. The CDR3, as DNA: TGTGCCAGCAGCCACAGACAGGGCAATCAGCCCCAGCATTTT. Protein sequence: CASSHRQGNQPQHF.

The sample holds many counts of this clonotype. The chain joins TRBV12-3 or TRBV12-4 to TRBJ2-7; TRBD1 might be the D (5 bases). The CDR3 runs 16 residues. Trimming pared 1 base from V and 2 bases from J, leaving 15 bases between. The CDR3 DNA reads TGTGCCAGCAGTTTAGGCCCCCCAGGGAAGGCCTACGAGCAGTACTTC. This codes for CASSLGPPGKAYEQYF.

The chain recombines TRBV3-1 with TRBJ2-2; D gene ambiguous. This CDR3 contains 15 residues. CDR1 LGHDT and CDR2 YNNKEL come from the germline V gene (reference sequence). Trimming removed 4 bases from V and 0 bases from J, with 9 bases in between. The DNA for the CDR3 is TGTGCCAGCAGCCCCATCCTCCCGAACACCGGGGAGCTGTTTTTT. This gives the protein CASSPILPNTGELFF.

This clonotype was seen a handful of times. The chain couples TRBV2 to TRBJ2-1, with 7 bases aligning to TRBD2. The CDR3 spans 12 residues. Trimming took 7 bases from V and 7 from J; bases not matched to a gene: 4. The germline V gene encodes CDR1 SNHLY and CDR2 FYNNEI. CDR3 loop: CASTLLANEQFF. CDR3 sequence (DNA): TGTGCCAGCACCCTACTAGCGAATGAGCAGTTCTTC.